These 16 T cell receptor beta chains share one sample of origin, sequenced in a study of early T cells in non-severe SARS-CoV-2 infection. TCRdb redid the calling of the 5' RACE reads with MiXCR, one entry per CDR3 protein. The data contain 55,000 to 65,000 distinct CDR3 sequences, roughly an eighth of them singletons. Material for sequencing was whole blood. The receptors come from an adult who was a healthcare worker with PCR-confirmed SARS-CoV-2 infection or an uninfected control (not recorded which).

This clonotype has more than one count but fewer than ten. The chain couples TRBV7-3 to TRBJ1-1; no clear D gene. V was clipped by 4 bases and J by 5 bases, with 8 bases between them. The CDR3 is 12 residues long. Germline V gene sequence: CDR1 SGHTA, CDR2 FQGTGA. This CDR3 reads CASSSPGTEAFF. DNA for the CDR3: TGTGCCAGCAGCTCCCCGGGAACTGAAGCTTTCTTT.

In its sample, this clonotype was seen many times. The chain combines TRBV6-2 or TRBV6-3 with TRBJ2-2, with D possibly called TRBD1 or TRBD2 (5 bases each). The ends were cut back, 3 bases at V and 2 bases at J, with 10 bases in the middle. Per germline, CDR1 MNHEY and CDR2 SVGEGT. The CDR3 has 15 residues. CDR3 nucleotides: TGTGCCAGCAGTTATAAAGGGACCAACACCGGGGAGCTGTTTTTT. Protein sequence: CASSYKGTNTGELFF.

V and J are TRBV7-2 and TRBJ2-7, with D unclear. Germline V gene data show CDR1 as SGHTA and CDR2 as FQGNSA. With 5 bases removed from V and 1 base from J, the gap between germline ends came to 15 bases. This CDR3 has 15 amino acids. The DNA of the CDR3 is TGTGCCAGCAGCGCGCCCCTCGTCGGATCCTACGAGCAGTACTTC. Translation: CASSAPLVGSYEQYF.

The J gene is TRBJ2-3, the V gene TRBV5-6; the match to TRBD1 covers 8 bases. Losses at the gene ends were 5 bases for V and 3 bases for J; bases not matched to a gene: 5. Germline V gene data show CDR1 as SGHDT and CDR2 as YYEEEE. This CDR3 contains 14 residues. The CDR3 region is CASRKDRGTDTQYF. The CDR3, as DNA: TGTGCCAGCAGGAAAGACAGGGGAACAGATACGCAGTATTTT.

This clonotype was seen more than once but under ten times. The chain carries TRBV12-3 or TRBV12-4 and TRBJ1-2; tentatively, D is TRBD1 (6 bases). This CDR3 is built from 13 residues. V lost 3 bases to trimming and J lost 6 bases, with 11 bases between them. CDR3 DNA sequence: TGTGCCAGCAGTTTCCCAGGGGAACATGGCTACACCTTC. The encoded protein is CASSFPGEHGYTF.

The chain has TRBV29-1 and TRBJ2-3; D not resolved. The ends were cut back, 4 bases at V and 6 bases at J, with 17 bases in the middle. The CDR3 runs to 14 residues. Germline V gene lookup returns CDR1 SQVTM and CDR2 ANQGSEA. CDR3 nucleotide sequence: TGCAGCGTTGTAGACTCATACCAGCCGGATACGCAGTATTTT. It encodes CSVVDSYQPDTQYF.

This clonotype was seen only a few times. V gene TRBV9 combines with J gene TRBJ1-2; no firm D call. This CDR3 spans 14 amino acids. Germline CDR1 and CDR2: SGDLS and YYNGEE. The germline V and J ends were trimmed by 4 bases and 2 bases, with 12 bases remaining between them. The CDR3 loop is CASSPPTMNYGYTF. CDR3 sequence (DNA): TGTGCCAGCAGCCCACCCACGATGAACTATGGCTACACCTTC.

CDR3 loop: CASSLAGQQNTEAFF. CDR3 DNA: TGTGCCAGCAGCTTAGCGGGTCAGCAGAACACTGAAGCTTTCTTT. This rearrangement joins TRBV7-3 to TRBJ1-1; D gene uncertain. Germline lookup yields CDR1 SGHTA and CDR2 FQGTGA. Trimming pared 2 bases from V and 1 base from J, leaving 11 bases between. The CDR3 consists of 15 residues.

This clonotype has a count of ten or more. The chain recombines TRBV18 with TRBJ1-2; the D gene is possibly TRBD1 (5 bases). Germline V gene lookup returns CDR1 KGHSH and CDR2 LQKENI. The ends were cut back, 3 bases at V and 4 bases at J, with 15 bases in the middle. CDR3 length equals 15 residues. This CDR3 is CASSPPAGNSYGYTF. The CDR3 DNA reads as TGTGCCAGCTCACCCCCGGCAGGGAACAGCTATGGCTACACCTTC.

This clonotype was detected a few times. The rearrangement joins TRBV3-1 to TRBJ2-1, with D possibly TRBD1 on 6 matching bases. Trimming left V 5 bases short and J 4 bases short, with 9 bases between. Germline V gene data show CDR1 as LGHDT and CDR2 as YNNKEL (reference sequence). The CDR3 extends over 13 amino acids. In nucleotides, the CDR3 is TGTGCCAGCAGCGGAGACAGGTACAATGAGCAGTTCTTC. Protein product: CASSGDRYNEQFF.

This clonotype appeared a few times. The chain couples TRBV6-2 or TRBV6-3 to TRBJ2-4; no firm D call. Germline values: CDR1 MNHEY, CDR2 SVGEGT. The germline V and J ends were trimmed by 2 bases and 8 bases, with 16 bases remaining between them. The CDR3 runs 15 residues. In nucleotides, the CDR3 is TGTGCCAGCAGTTACCGTGGCCAAAATAGGCACATTCAGTACTTC. It yields the protein CASSYRGQNRHIQYF.

This clonotype was counted many times. The V call is TRBV7-8, the J call TRBJ2-7; 9 bases are a match to TRBD1. V was pared by 6 bases and J by 3 bases, with 6 bases of the junction left unmatched. The CDR3 loop spans 14 amino acids. CDR1 is SGHVS, CDR2 FQNEAQ, per germline. CDR3: CASSRQGGGYEQYF. The CDR3 DNA sequence: TGTGCCAGCAGTCGACAGGGGGGAGGCTACGAGCAGTACTTC.

Only a few counts were recorded for this clonotype. The J gene is TRBJ2-1, the V gene TRBV13; D not certain. Per germline, CDR1 PRHDT and CDR2 FYEKMQ (reference sequence). The ends were cut back, 0 bases at V and 2 bases at J, with 5 bases in the middle. This CDR3 comprises 14 residues. The CDR3 region has the DNA TGTGCCAGCAGCTTAGGGCAAACCTACAATGAGCAGTTCTTC. The encoded protein is CASSLGQTYNEQFF. The variable domain in full, with the rest retrieved from reference TRBV13 and TRBJ2-1, is AAGVIQSPRHLIKEKRETATLKCYPIPRHDTVYWYQQGPGQDPQFLISFYEKMQSDKGSIPDRFSAQQFSDYHSELNMSSLELGDSALYFCASSLGQTYNEQFFGPGTRLTVL.

This clonotype was seen ten or more times. This chain connects TRBV3-1 to TRBJ2-5; TRBD2 might be the D (5 bases). V gave up 5 bases and J gave up 3 bases, with 16 bases separating them. Germline loops: CDR1 LGHDT, CDR2 YNNKEL (reference sequence). CDR3 length: 15 residues. CDR3 sequence (DNA): TGTGCCAGCAGCACTCGGTTAGCGTTCGAAGAGACCCAGTACTTC. It specifies CASSTRLAFEETQYF.

This clonotype was found many times. The chain uses TRBV29-1 and TRBJ2-1; D might be TRBD2 (6 bases). Germline CDR1 SQVTM, CDR2 ANQGSEA. Trimming pared 4 bases from V and 5 bases from J, leaving 18 bases between. The length of the CDR3 is 15 residues. The CDR3 is CSVVRVGGPDNEQFF. The DNA for the CDR3 is TGCAGCGTTGTTAGGGTCGGGGGACCCGACAATGAGCAGTTCTTC.

This clonotype was seen more than once but under ten times. This chain uses TRBV5-1 with TRBJ1-5, with unresolved D. Germline CDR1 SGHRS, CDR2 YFSETQ. This CDR3 is 13 amino acids long. The V end lost 4 bases, the J end lost 4 bases, and 9 bases lay between the germline ends. The CDR3 spells CASSTNGNQPQHF. The CDR3 nucleotides read TGCGCCAGCAGCACAAATGGGAATCAGCCCCAGCATTTT. The entire variable domain, with the rest obtained from reference TRBV5-1 and TRBJ1-5, is as follows: KAGVTQTPRYLIKTRGQQVTLSCSPISGHRSVSWYQQTPGQGLQFLFEYFSETQRNKGNFPGRFSGRQFSNSRSEMNVSTLELGDSALYLCASSTNGNQPQHFGDGTRLSIL.